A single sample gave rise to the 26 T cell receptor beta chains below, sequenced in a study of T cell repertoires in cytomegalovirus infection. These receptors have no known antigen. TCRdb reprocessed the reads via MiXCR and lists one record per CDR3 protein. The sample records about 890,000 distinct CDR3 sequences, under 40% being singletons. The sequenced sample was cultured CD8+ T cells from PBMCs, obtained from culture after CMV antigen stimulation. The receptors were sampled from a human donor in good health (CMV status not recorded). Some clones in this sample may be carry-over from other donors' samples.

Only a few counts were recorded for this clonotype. The CDR3 spells CASSDWVGAFF. CDR3 nucleotides: TGCGCCAGCAGCGATTGGGTAGGAGCTTTCTTT. The V and J genes are TRBV5-1 and TRBJ1-1; D unclear. Germline assignment: CDR1 SGHRS and CDR2 YFSETQ. This CDR3 contains 11 residues. V lost 4 bases and J 10 bases, leaving 11 bases between the germline ends.

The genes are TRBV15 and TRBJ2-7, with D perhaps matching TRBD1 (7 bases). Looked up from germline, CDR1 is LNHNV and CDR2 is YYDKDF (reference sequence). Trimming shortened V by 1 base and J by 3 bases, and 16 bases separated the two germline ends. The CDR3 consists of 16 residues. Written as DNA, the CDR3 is TGTGCCACCAGCAGAGGGGCGGGACAGAGATTCTACGAGCAGTACGTC. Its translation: CATSRGAGQRFYEQYV.

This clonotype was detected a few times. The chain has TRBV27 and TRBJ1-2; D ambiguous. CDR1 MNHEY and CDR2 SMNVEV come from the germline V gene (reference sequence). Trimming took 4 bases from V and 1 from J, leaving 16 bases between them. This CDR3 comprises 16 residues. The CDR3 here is CASSSLSELLNYGYTF. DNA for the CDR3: TGTGCCAGCAGTTCCCTCAGCGAACTCCTTAACTATGGCTACACCTTC.

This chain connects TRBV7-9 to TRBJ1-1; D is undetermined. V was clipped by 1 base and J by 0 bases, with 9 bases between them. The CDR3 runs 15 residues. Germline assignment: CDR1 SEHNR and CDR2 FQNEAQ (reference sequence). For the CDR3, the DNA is TGTGCCAGCAGCTTAGGGATGGCTGTGAACACTGAAGCTTTCTTT. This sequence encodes CASSLGMAVNTEAFF.

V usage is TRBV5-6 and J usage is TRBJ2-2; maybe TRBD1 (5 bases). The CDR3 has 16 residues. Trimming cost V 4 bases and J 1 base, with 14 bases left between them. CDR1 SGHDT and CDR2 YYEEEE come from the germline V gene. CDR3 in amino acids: CASSPWTSLNTGELFF. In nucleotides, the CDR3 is TGTGCCAGCAGCCCATGGACAAGCCTGAACACCGGGGAGCTGTTTTTT.

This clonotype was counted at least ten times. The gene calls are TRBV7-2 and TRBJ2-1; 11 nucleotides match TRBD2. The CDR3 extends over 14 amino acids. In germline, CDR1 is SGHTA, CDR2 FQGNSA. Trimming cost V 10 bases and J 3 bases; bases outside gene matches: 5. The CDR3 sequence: CATLAGGLYNEQFF. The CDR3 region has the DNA TGTGCCACCCTAGCGGGGGGCCTCTACAATGAGCAGTTCTTC.

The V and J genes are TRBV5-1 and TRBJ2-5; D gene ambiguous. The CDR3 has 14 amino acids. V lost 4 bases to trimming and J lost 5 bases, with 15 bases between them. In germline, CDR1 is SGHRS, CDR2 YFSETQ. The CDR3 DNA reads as TGCGCCAGCAGCGGCAGCCCGAACTACGAGACCCAGTACTTC. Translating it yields CASSGSPNYETQYF. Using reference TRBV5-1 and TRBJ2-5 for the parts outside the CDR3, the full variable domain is KAGVTQTPRYLIKTRGQQVTLSCSPISGHRSVSWYQQTPGQGLQFLFEYFSETQRNKGNFPGRFSGRQFSNSRSEMNVSTLELGDSALYLCASSGSPNYETQYFGPGTRLLVL.

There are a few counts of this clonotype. CDR3 nucleotides: TGCGCCAGCAGCCAAGAGCCCCCGGAGACCCAGTACTTC. Amino acid sequence: CASSQEPPETQYF. This rearrangement joins TRBV4-1 to TRBJ2-5, with unresolved D. CDR1 MGHRA and CDR2 YSYEKL come from the germline V gene. The germline V and J ends were trimmed by 0 bases and 5 bases, with 7 bases remaining between them. The CDR3 runs 13 residues.

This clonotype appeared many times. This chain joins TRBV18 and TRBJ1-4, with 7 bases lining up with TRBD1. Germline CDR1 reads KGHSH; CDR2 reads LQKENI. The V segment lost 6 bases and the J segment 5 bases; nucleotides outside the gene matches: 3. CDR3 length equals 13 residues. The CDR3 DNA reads TGTGCCAGCTCTGGGACAGTGAATGAAAAACTGTTTTTT. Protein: CASSGTVNEKLFF.

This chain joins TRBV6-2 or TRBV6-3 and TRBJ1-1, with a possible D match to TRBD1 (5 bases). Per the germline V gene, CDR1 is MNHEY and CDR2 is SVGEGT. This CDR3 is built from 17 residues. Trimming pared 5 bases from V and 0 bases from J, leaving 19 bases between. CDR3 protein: CASSLDIGRGLNTEAFF. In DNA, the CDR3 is TGTGCCAGCAGTCTCGACATCGGACGGGGACTGAACACTGAAGCTTTCTTT.

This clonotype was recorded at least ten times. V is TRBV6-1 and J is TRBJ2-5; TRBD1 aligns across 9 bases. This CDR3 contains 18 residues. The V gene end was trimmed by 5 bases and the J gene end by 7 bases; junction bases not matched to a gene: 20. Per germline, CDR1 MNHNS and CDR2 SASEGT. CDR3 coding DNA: TGTGCCAGCAGTCCCCAGGACAGGGGCCTACCCCCAAGGATGACCCAGTACTTC. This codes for CASSPQDRGLPPRMTQYF.

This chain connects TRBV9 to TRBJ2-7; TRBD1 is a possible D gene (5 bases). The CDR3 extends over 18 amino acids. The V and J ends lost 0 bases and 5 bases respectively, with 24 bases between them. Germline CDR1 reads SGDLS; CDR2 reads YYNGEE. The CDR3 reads CASSVGVLEAGKKNEQYF. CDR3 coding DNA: TGTGCCAGCAGCGTAGGGGTCCTCGAAGCAGGGAAAAAGAACGAGCAGTACTTC.

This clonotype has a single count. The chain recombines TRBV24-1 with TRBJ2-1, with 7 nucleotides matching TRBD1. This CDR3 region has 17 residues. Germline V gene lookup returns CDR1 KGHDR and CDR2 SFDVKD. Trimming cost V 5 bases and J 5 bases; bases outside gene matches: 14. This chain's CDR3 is CATSVQNDRDLHNEQFF. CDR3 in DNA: TGTGCCACCAGTGTCCAAAATGACAGGGATCTGCACAATGAGCAGTTCTTC.

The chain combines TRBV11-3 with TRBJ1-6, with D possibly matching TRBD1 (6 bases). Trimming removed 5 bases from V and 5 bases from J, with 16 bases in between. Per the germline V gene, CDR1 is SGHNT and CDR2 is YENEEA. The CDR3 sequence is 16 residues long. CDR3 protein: CASSPNFGQHNSPLHF. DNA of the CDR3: TGTGCCAGCAGCCCTAATTTCGGACAGCATAATTCACCCCTCCACTTT.

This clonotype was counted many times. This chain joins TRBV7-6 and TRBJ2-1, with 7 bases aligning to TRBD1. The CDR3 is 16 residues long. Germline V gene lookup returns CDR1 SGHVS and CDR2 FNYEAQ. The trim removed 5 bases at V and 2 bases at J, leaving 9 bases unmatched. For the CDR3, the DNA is TGTGCCAGCAGCCCCAGGACAGGCTCACCCTACAATGAGCAGTTCTTC. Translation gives CASSPRTGSPYNEQFF.

The CDR3 coding sequence is TGCGCCAGCAGCGGCGGGACAGGGGGCTCTCGGTTCTTCGCTTTCTTT. Translation gives CASSGGTGGSRFFAFF. The chain joins TRBV5-1 to TRBJ1-1; TRBD1 matches at 12 bases. The length of the CDR3 is 16 residues. Unmatched junction bases numbered 15, after V lost 4 bases and J lost 11 bases. From germline, CDR1 is SGHRS and CDR2 YFSETQ.

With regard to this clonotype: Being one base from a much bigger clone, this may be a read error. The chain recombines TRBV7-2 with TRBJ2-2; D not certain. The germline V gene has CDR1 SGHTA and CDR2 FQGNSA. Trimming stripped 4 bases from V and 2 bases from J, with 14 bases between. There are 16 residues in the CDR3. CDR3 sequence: CASSYPVTPNTGELFF. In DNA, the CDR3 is TGTGCCAGCAGCTACCCCGTGACACCCAACACCGGGGAGCTGTTTTTT. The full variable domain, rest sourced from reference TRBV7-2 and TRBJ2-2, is GAGVSQSPSNKVTEKGKDVELRCDPISGHTALYWYRQSLGQGLEFLIYFQGNSAPDKSGLPSDRFSAERTGGSVSTLTIQRTQQEDSAVYLCASSYPVTPNTGELFFGEGSRLTVL.

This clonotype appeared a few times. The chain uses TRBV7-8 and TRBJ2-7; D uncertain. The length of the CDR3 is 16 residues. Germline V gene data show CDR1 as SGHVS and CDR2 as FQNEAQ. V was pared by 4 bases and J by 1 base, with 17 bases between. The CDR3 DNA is TGTGCCAGCAGCTCCACTGGGCACGGGCTTTCCTACGAGCAGTACGTC. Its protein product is CASSSTGHGLSYEQYV.

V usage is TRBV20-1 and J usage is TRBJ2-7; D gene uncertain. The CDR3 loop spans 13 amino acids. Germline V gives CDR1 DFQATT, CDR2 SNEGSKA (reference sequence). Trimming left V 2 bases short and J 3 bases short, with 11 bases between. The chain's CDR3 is CSARSRGSYEQYF. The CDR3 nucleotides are TGCAGTGCTAGAAGTAGAGGCAGCTACGAGCAGTACTTC.

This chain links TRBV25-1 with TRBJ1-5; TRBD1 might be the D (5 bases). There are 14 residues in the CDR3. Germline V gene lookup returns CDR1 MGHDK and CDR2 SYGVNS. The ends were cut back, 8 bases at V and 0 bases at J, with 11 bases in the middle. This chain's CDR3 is CASEGEGSNQPQHF. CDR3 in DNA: TGTGCCAGCGAAGGGGAAGGTAGCAATCAGCCCCAGCATTTT.

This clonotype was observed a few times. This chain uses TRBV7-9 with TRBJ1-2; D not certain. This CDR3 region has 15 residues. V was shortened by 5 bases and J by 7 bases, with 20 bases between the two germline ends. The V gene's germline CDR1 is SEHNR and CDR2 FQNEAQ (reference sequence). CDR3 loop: CASSPVQSGMRGYTF. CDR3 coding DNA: TGTGCCAGCAGCCCGGTACAGTCCGGGATGCGTGGCTACACCTTC. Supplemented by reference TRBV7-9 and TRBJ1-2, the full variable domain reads DTGVSQNPRHKITKRGQNVTFRCDPISEHNRLYWYRQTLGQGPEFLTYFQNEAQLEKSRLLSDRFSAERPKGSFSTLEIQRTEQGDSAMYLCASSPVQSGMRGYTFGSGTRLTVV.

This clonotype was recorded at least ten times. The CDR3 spells CASSPSWGEGGSPLHF. CDR3 DNA sequence: TGTGCCAGCAGCCCATCTTGGGGGGAAGGAGGTTCACCCCTCCACTTT. The V gene is TRBV7-6, the J gene TRBJ1-6; tentative D call: TRBD1 (5 bases). Trimming left V 5 bases short and J 9 bases short, with 20 bases between. The CDR3 is made up of 16 amino acids. Germline V gives CDR1 SGHVS, CDR2 FNYEAQ.

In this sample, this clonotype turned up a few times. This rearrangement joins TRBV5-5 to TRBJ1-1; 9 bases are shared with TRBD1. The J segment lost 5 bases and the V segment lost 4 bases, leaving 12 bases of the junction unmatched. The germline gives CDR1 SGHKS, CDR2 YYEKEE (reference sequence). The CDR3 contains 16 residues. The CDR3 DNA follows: TGTGCCAGCAGCCACCTATTCGGGACAGGGAAGACTGAAGCTTTCTTT. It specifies CASSHLFGTGKTEAFF.

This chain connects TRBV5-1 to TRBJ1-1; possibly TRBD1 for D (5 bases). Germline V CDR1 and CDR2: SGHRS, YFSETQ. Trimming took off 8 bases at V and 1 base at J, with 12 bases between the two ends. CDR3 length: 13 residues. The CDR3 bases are TGCGCCAGTTACGGGACGGAGAACACTGAAGCTTTCTTT. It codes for CASYGTENTEAFF.

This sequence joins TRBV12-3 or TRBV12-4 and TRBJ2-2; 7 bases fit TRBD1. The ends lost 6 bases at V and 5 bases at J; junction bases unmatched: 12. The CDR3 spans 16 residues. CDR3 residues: CASSPPEGAGTGELFF. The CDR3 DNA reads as TGTGCCAGCAGCCCTCCCGAGGGGGCAGGAACCGGGGAGCTGTTTTTT.

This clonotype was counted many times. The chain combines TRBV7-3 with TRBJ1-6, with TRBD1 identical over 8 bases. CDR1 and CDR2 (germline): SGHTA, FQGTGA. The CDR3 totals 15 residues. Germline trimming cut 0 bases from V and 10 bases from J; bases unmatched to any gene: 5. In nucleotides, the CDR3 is TGTGCCAGCAGCTTAACGGGTCAGGGGGCATCACCCCTCCACTTT. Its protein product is CASSLTGQGASPLHF.